This TCR beta chain was observed in a study of CD4 T cells in relation to SARS-CoV-2 and coronaviruses. Study-level background: TCR beta CDR3s were sequenced after 10-day antigen culture of PBMCs.

Libraries were prepared by immunoSEQ multiplex PCR; TCRdb keeps only in-frame clonotypes and omits some of them. The top ten hold approximately 14% of the sample, which has more than 15,000 clones, 60% to 85% seen once. The CDR3 length is 13 residues. V was trimmed by 0 bases and J by 7 bases, leaving 9 bases between them. CD4+ T cells from unexposed donors were obtained before the COVID-19 pandemic (2011-2018). CD4+ T cells were isolated from the cells after 10 days of culture. Cells permitting, SARS-CoV-2 S/N and four cold-coronavirus spikes were tested on unexposed-donor CD4+ T cells. A single count supports this clone. What it recognizes is unknown.

V and J are TRBV12-3 or TRBV12-4 and TRBJ1-2; D gene uncertain. The sequencing sample was made of CD4+ T cells from PBMCs, cultured in vitro. This clonotype was sampled from a human donor in good health. The CDR3 spells CASSLAGIGGYTF. CDR3 in DNA: TGTGCCAGCAGTTTAGCAGGGATCGGTGGCTACACCTTC.